This T cell receptor (beta chain) was recorded in a study of blood T cell repertoires in COVID-19 (dated by TCRdb to 2019 to 2021). For the study in its entirety: Collaborator samples came from the United States, Italy and Spain and covered acute and convalescent phases of COVID-19. The repertoires were released in a freely available public database intended as a resource for research on the immune response to SARS-CoV-2. Samples came from the ongoing ImmuneRACE study (first 160 participants) plus 1,254 subjects from 6 global collaborators. Subjects who had been exposed to COVID-19, were actively infected with it, or had recovered from it provided the deeply sampled blood TCRbeta repertoires that made up the dataset. Nearly every sample came with metadata listing a de-identified subject ID, COVID-19 status, age in years and sex. The material from the prospective study consisted of cDNA or gDNA derived from T cells, B-cell-depleted T cells, or PBMCs. Where available, HLA class I and class II types were obtained from metadata supplied by the sample provider rather than from assay-based typing. The study at large found these results: Clinical and demographic metadata were provided uncurated, with the amount varying by source and participant.

The immunoSEQ Assay, a bias-controlled multiplex PCR, was used to amplify TCRbeta CDR3 regions from genomic DNA. As for the authors' bioinformatics: The number of nucleated cells in each sample was estimated from the amplification of reference gene primers within the assay. To quantify the absolute abundance of each unique TCRbeta CDR3 rearrangement, sequence reads were collapsed and filtered. For each sample, productive Simpson clonality was calculated by taking the square root of Simpson's diversity index across productive rearrangements. TCRdb obtained this table from immuneACCESS and retained in-frame rearrangements with V and J assigned. These tables miss some clones; where compared with another copy, unresolved V genes account for less than half of the shortfall, and the remainder is unexplained. V and J calls plus clone size are reproduced from that table; the DNA served to infer D and trimming. This sample holds 300,000 to 350,000 clones; around 87% were observed only once. The ten largest clones capture under 6.5% of the sample.

The CDR1 and CDR2 encoded by the germline V gene are SGHVS and FQNEAQ. The CDR3 covers 13 residues, taking in both the cysteine and the phenylalanine. Of the read, only the CDR3 DNA is kept; its 39 bases are in frame from base 1. V was cut back by 8 bases and J by 5 bases, leaving a gap of 15 bases between them. Concerning this clone: Its target antigen remains unknown. Base qualities were left out, and no much larger clone turns up one base away.

One collaborating source in Seattle enrolled patients while the patients were actively infected and followed the patients over time throughout the course of disease. Whole blood was collected in K2EDTA tubes by collaborating institutions according to the institutions' own protocols. For TCRbeta analysis, collaborators shipped samples in one of three forms: frozen whole blood, isolated PBMCs, or DNA extracted from either of those sample types. The receptor chain draws on TRBV7-8 and TRBJ1-1, and TRBD1 may be the D gene, going by 5 matching bases. The specimen sequenced was peripheral blood. The receptor comes from a woman aged 50 to 65 with COVID-19, enrolled during active disease. The CDR3 region reads CASFRTGGTEAFF. The DNA sequence is given as TGTGCCAGCTTCCGGACCGGGGGTACTGAAGCTTTCTTT.